These T cell receptor beta chains were read from a single sample in a study of regulatory T cells in long-lasting Graves disease. From the multiplex PCR reads, TCRdb called clonotypes with MiXCR, one entry per CDR3 protein. The data show about 660,000 distinct CDR3 sequences, with about 32% seen just once and 42% held by the top ten. The starting material was peripheral blood mononuclear cells (PBMCs), obtained when the disease was refractory, from a patient treated with antithyroid drugs. These TCRs come from a female donor with Graves disease. CDR3s include the opening cysteine and the closing phenylalanine or tryptophan. A D gene is named only where the DNA matches it firmly. Clone size, where shown, is once, few, many, or a class for clones that have expanded.

NA,TRBV19,15,NA,TRBJ1-1,CASSIDPGLKTEAFF,TGTGCCAGTAGTATAGATCCCGGACTGAAGACTGAAGCTTTCTTT
NA,TRBV6-1,14,NA,TRBJ2-7,CASSAAAGAYEQYF,TGTGCCAGCAGCGCCGCTGCGGGTGCCTACGAGCAGTACTTC
NA,TRBV6-1,14,NA,TRBJ2-1,CASGRGDGYNEQFF,TGTGCCAGCGGGCGGGGTGATGGTTACAATGAGCAGTTCTTC
many,TRBV28,12,NA,TRBJ2-7,CASMRRLYEQYF,TGTGCCAGCATGAGGAGGCTTTACGAGCAGTACTTC
NA,TRBV12-5,18,TRBD1,TRBJ2-7,CASGLVLKQGQGTHEQYF,TGTGCTAGTGGTTTGGTACTCAAACAAGGACAGGGGACGCACGAGCAGTACTTC
few,TRBV19,15,TRBD1,TRBJ1-2,CASSTPTGKLYGYTF,TGTGCCAGTAGTACCCCGACAGGGAAACTCTATGGCTACACCTTC
NA,TRBV12-3/TRBV12-4,18,TRBD2,TRBJ2-6,CASSPRTSGRSGANVLTF,TGTGCCAGCAGTCCTCGGACTAGCGGGAGGTCGGGGGCCAACGTCCTGACTTTC
NA,TRBV29-1,13,NA,TRBJ1-1,CSVDRGGGTEAFF,TGCAGCGTTGATCGGGGGGGAGGGACTGAAGCTTTCTTT
NA,TRBV11-2,17,NA,TRBJ1-1,CASNPGVRQRSNTEAFF,TGTGCCAGCAACCCAGGGGTGAGACAGAGATCGAACACTGAAGCTTTCTTT
NA,TRBV20-1,15,TRBD1,TRBJ1-1,CSASQPRGQATEAFF,TGCAGTGCTAGCCAGCCTAGAGGACAGGCAACTGAAGCTTTCTTT
NA,TRBV29-1,13,TRBD2,TRBJ2-5,CSVTSGDQETQYF,TGCAGCGTGACTAGCGGGGACCAAGAGACCCAGTACTTC
NA,TRBV6-1,13,NA,TRBJ1-2,CASRDPDRYGYTF,TGTGCCAGCAGAGACCCGGACCGCTACGGCTACACCTTC
few,TRBV9,13,TRBD2,TRBJ2-7,CASSVSLAGEQYF,TGTGCCAGCAGCGTATCTTTAGCGGGCGAGCAGTACTTC
NA,TRBV11-2,15,TRBD1,TRBJ1-2,CASTKSPSGGSGYAF,TGTGCCAGCACCAAAAGCCCTTCAGGGGGCAGTGGCTACGCCTTC
few,TRBV20-1,15,NA,TRBJ1-6,CSARGDSSYNSPLHF,TGCAGTGCTAGAGGGGATAGCTCCTATAATTCACCCCTCCACTTT
NA,TRBV20-1,12,NA,TRBJ1-5,CSGRVGNQPQHF,TGCAGTGGTCGGGTCGGCAATCAGCCCCAGCATTTT
few,TRBV18,15,TRBD1,TRBJ1-5,CASSLTGTEYQPQHF,TGTGCCAGCTCACTTACCGGGACAGAGTATCAGCCCCAGCATTTT
few,TRBV6-2/TRBV6-3,17,TRBD1,TRBJ2-7,CASNPPTPGTAAYEQYF,TGTGCCAGCAACCCGCCCACCCCCGGGACAGCCGCCTACGAGCAGTACTTC
NA,TRBV7-7,13,NA,TRBJ1-1,CAGSLMGGTETFF,TGTGCCGGCAGCCTCATGGGGGGCACCGAAACTTTCTTT
once,TRBV18,14,NA,TRBJ1-2,CASSPNQDNYGYTF,TGTGCCAGCTCACCTAATCAGGATAACTATGGCTACACCTTC
few,TRBV4-1,15,NA,TRBJ1-1,CASSQEPDWGTEAFF,TGCGCCAGCAGCCAAGAACCGGATTGGGGCACTGAAGCTTTCTTT
NA,TRBV6-1,17,NA,TRBJ1-6,CASSTPGGIGDNSPLHF,TGTGCCAGCAGCACCCCCGGGGGCATTGGGGATAATTCACCCCTCCACTTT
few,TRBV12-3/TRBV12-4,17,TRBD1,TRBJ1-5,CASSPGQGLYSNQPQHF,TGTGCCAGCAGTCCAGGACAGGGTCTATATAGCAATCAGCCCCAGCATTTT
many,TRBV29-1,12,NA,TRBJ1-2,CSVEQLVYGYTF,TGCAGCGTTGAACAGTTGGTCTATGGCTACACCTTC
few,TRBV29-1,12,NA,TRBJ2-5,CSVGLKEETQYF,TGCAGCGTCGGTCTAAAGGAAGAGACCCAGTACTTC
once,TRBV6-2/TRBV6-3,16,NA,TRBJ2-6,CASSVDPAGGANVLTF,TGTGCCAGCAGTGTGGACCCCGCAGGTGGGGCCAACGTCCTGACTTTC
few,TRBV5-1,15,NA,TRBJ2-5,CASSLQGGHGETQYF,TGCGCCAGCAGCTTGCAAGGGGGGCACGGGGAGACCCAGTACTTC
many,TRBV12-3/TRBV12-4,13,TRBD1,TRBJ1-1,CASSPWRQGEAFF,TGTGCCAGCAGTCCATGGAGACAGGGGGAAGCTTTCTTT